This TCR beta chain came from a study of Ad26.COV2.S vaccination and SARS-CoV-2 variants. Whole-study context: Enrollment placed the donor in the COV1001 Ad26.COV2.S trial arm. Intramuscularly, Ad26.COV2.S was given either once or twice, 56 days apart. General observations from the study: Those who received vaccine or placebo ended up with similar non-spike TCR breadth. Among vaccine recipients, spike-specific TCR breadth exceeded that of placebo recipients.

Regarding treatment: about 20 received Ad26.COV2.S at low or high dose, single or two shots; roughly five received placebo; per-sample allocation not given. Material that was analyzed had been drawn on day 63 after the first vaccine or placebo injection. Here immunoSEQ multiplex PCR was the method, and the copy in TCRdb shows in-frame clones only, minus some. The data show around 450,000 clones, approximately 92% seen once. In germline, CDR1 is MNHEY, CDR2 SMNVEV (reference sequence). The V end lost 1 base, the J end lost 3 bases, and 9 bases lay between the germline ends. CDR3 length: 15 residues. In the case of this clone: As yet, its antigen is unknown.

The TCR was taken from a person aged 18-60 years who received the Ad26.COV2.S COVID-19 vaccine or a placebo. This chain uses TRBV27 with TRBJ2-2; D unresolved. Sequenced material: peripheral blood, taken in a trial of Ad26.COV2.S vaccine versus placebo. CDR3 DNA sequence: TGTGCCAGCAGTTTATATATGGCAGACACCGGGGAGCTGTTTTTT. It specifies CASSLYMADTGELFF.